The 20 T cell receptor beta chains below were found in one sample sequenced in a study of Ad26.COV2.S vaccination and SARS-CoV-2 variants. Sequenced by immunoSEQ multiplex PCR; TCRdb stores in-frame clones only, minus some. The sample records roughly 320,000 clones, around 87% being singletons. Specified treatment: roughly 18 received Ad26.COV2.S at low or high dose, single or two shots; about 5 received placebo; per-sample allocation not given. Sampling happened 63 days after the first vaccine or placebo injection. The sequencing here drew on peripheral blood, taken in a trial of Ad26.COV2.S vaccine versus placebo. The source of these receptors is a person aged 18-65 years who received the Ad26.COV2.S COVID-19 vaccine or a placebo.

In this sample, this clone turned up a few times. J is TRBJ2-7 and V is TRBV5-1; D not certain. The CDR3 sequence is 14 residues long. The germline CDR1 and CDR2 sequences are SGHRS and YFSETQ. Trimming took 5 bases from V and 6 from J, leaving 18 bases between them. CDR3 region: CASSRMQDAIEQYF. The CDR3 region has the DNA TGCGCCAGCAGTAGAATGCAGGATGCTATCGAGCAGTACTTC.

The chain combines TRBV9 with TRBJ2-5; D is ambiguous. Trimming shortened V by 0 bases and J by 4 bases, and 7 bases separated the two germline ends. Germline CDR1 and CDR2: SGDLS and YYNGEE. The CDR3 is 13 amino acids. In nucleotides, the CDR3 is TGTGCCAGCAGCGTAGGTTGGACAGAGACCCAGTACTTC. Translation gives CASSVGWTETQYF.

The chain carries TRBV5-6 and TRBJ2-1; D is perhaps TRBD2 (7 bases). The CDR3 is 15 amino acids. Germline V CDR1 and CDR2: SGHDT, YYEEEE. The V gene lost 4 bases and the J gene lost 6 bases, with 17 bases spanning the gap. The CDR3 sequence: CASSLRGGATNEQFF. The CDR3 coding sequence is TGTGCCAGCAGCCTGCGAGGGGGGGCCACCAATGAGCAGTTCTTC.

V is TRBV10-3 and J is TRBJ2-7; D may be TRBD1 (6 bases). The germline V gene encodes CDR1 ENHRY and CDR2 SYGVKD. The CDR3 sequence is 14 residues long. The V end was cut by 7 bases, the J end by 1 base, with 14 bases between. The CDR3 region is CAIKFGDISYEQYF. As DNA, the CDR3 is TGTGCCATCAAATTCGGGGACATATCCTACGAGCAGTACTTC.

The table lists this clone with a few counts. The chain links TRBV5-1 to TRBJ1-4, with 9 bases aligning to TRBD1. This CDR3 is 15 amino acids long. J lost 7 bases, V lost 4 bases, and 8 bases had no gene match. Germline CDR1 is SGHRS and CDR2 is YFSETQ. For the CDR3, the DNA is TGCGCCAGCAGCCCGGGACAGGGTGGGGGTGAAAAACTGTTTTTT. It is translated as CASSPGQGGGEKLFF.

The genes are TRBV7-2 and TRBJ2-7; 15 nucleotides match TRBD2. The CDR3 runs 17 residues. V lost 3 bases to trimming and J lost 5 bases; unmatched junction nucleotides: 8. CDR1 and CDR2 (germline): SGHTA, FQGNSA. DNA for the CDR3: TGTGCCAGCAGCTTGGGACTAGCGGGGGGCGATCTTGACGAGCAGTACTTC. It is translated as CASSLGLAGGDLDEQYF.

The chain is built from TRBV7-6 and TRBJ2-2, with 12 positions matching TRBD1. V was clipped by 1 base and J by 6 bases; unmatched bases: 6. This CDR3 is 17 amino acids long. Germline CDR1 is SGHVS and CDR2 is FNYEAQ. The CDR3 coding sequence is TGTGCCAGCAGCTTAGGCTGGGGACAGGGGGCGGCCGGGGAGCTGTTTTTT. Protein product: CASSLGWGQGAAGELFF.

The chain joins TRBV4-1 to TRBJ1-2; a weak D match, TRBD1 (6 bases). The V end was cut by 1 base, the J end by 0 bases, with 15 bases between. The CDR3 loop spans 17 amino acids. Germline loops: CDR1 MGHRA, CDR2 YSYEKL. This CDR3 is CASSQVTGMTANYGYTF. The CDR3 nucleotides read TGCGCCAGCAGCCAAGTTACAGGGATGACTGCTAACTATGGCTACACCTTC.

The chain combines TRBV9 with TRBJ1-4; D is ambiguous. Germline V lookup: CDR1 SGDLS, CDR2 YYNGEE. There are 17 residues in the CDR3. V gave up 0 bases and J gave up 1 base, with 13 bases separating them. The CDR3 nucleotides are TGTGCCAGCAGCGTAGGAGCAAACCCCGAAACTAATGAAAAACTGTTTTTT. It encodes CASSVGANPETNEKLFF.

CDR3 sequence: CASSAPWDNTDTQYF. The CDR3 DNA reads as TGTGCCAGCAGCGCGCCATGGGACAACACAGATACGCAGTATTTT. The chain recombines TRBV7-3 with TRBJ2-3; D might be TRBD1 (6 bases). V lost 5 bases to trimming and J lost 2 bases, with 14 bases between them. This CDR3 comprises 15 residues. In germline, CDR1 is SGHTA, CDR2 FQGTGA.

The chain combines TRBV7-9 with TRBJ1-1, with a tentative D call TRBD1 (5 bases). This CDR3 spans 14 amino acids. V was trimmed by 5 bases and J by 0 bases, leaving 10 bases between them. Looked up from germline, CDR1 is SEHNR and CDR2 is FQNEAQ (reference sequence). The CDR3: CASSQGLMNTEAFF. The CDR3 DNA reads TGTGCCAGCAGCCAGGGACTGATGAACACTGAAGCTTTCTTT.

The chain links TRBV18 to TRBJ2-7, with 9 bases fitting TRBD1. J lost 4 bases, V lost 2 bases, and 6 bases had no gene match. Germline lookup yields CDR1 KGHSH and CDR2 LQKENI. The CDR3 runs 15 residues. CDR3 sequence (DNA): TGTGCCAGCTCACCAGAGACAGGGGGAATGTACGAGCAGTACTTC. Protein sequence: CASSPETGGMYEQYF. The whole variable domain, remainder taken from reference TRBV18 and TRBJ2-7, is NAGVMQNPRHLVRRRGQEARLRCSPMKGHSHVYWYRQLPEEGLKFMVYLQKENIIDESGMPKERFSAEFPKEGPSILRIQQVVRGDSAAYFCASSPETGGMYEQYFGPGTRLTVT.

This chain links TRBV7-3 with TRBJ2-1; 9 bases agree with TRBD1. CDR3 length equals 15 residues. V was pared by 5 bases and J by 0 bases, with 2 bases of the junction left unmatched. Germline assignment: CDR1 SGHTA and CDR2 FQGTGA. The DNA for the CDR3 is TGTGCCAGCAGCGTGACAGGGGGCTCCTACAATGAGCAGTTCTTC. Protein sequence: CASSVTGGSYNEQFF. Combining the CDR3 with reference TRBV7-3 and TRBJ2-1 gives the whole variable domain GAGVSQTPSNKVTEKGKYVELRCDPISGHTALYWYRQSLGQGPEFLIYFQGTGAADDSGLPNDRFFAVRPEGSVSTLKIQRTERGDSAVYLCASSVTGGSYNEQFFGPGTRLTVL.

This clone was picked up a small number of times. The chain couples TRBV27 to TRBJ1-6; D remains unclear. Germline-derived CDR1 and CDR2 are MNHEY and SMNVEV (reference sequence). V was trimmed by 7 bases and J by 0 bases, leaving 10 bases between them. The CDR3 spans 15 residues. The DNA of the CDR3 is TGTGCCAGCACCCCAAAAGGCTCCTATAATTCACCCCTCCACTTT. Encoded protein: CASTPKGSYNSPLHF.

The chain is built from TRBV2 and TRBJ2-7; D tentatively fits TRBD1 or TRBD2 (5 bases each). The V gene's germline CDR1 is SNHLY and CDR2 FYNNEI. The CDR3 covers 16 residues. The V end lost 4 bases, the J end lost 2 bases, and 18 bases lay between the germline ends. In DNA, the CDR3 is TGTGCCAGCAGTGCGGGACCGGAGGTAGGGACCTACGAGCAGTACTTC. Translation: CASSAGPEVGTYEQYF.

The chain is built from TRBV7-2 and TRBJ2-1, with D possibly being TRBD2 (7 bases). Between the trimmed V and J ends, which lost 8 bases and 10 bases, there was a span of 12 bases. This CDR3 has 11 amino acids. CDR1 and CDR2 (germline): SGHTA, FQGNSA. The CDR3 coding sequence is TGTGCCAGCCGGGGGGCCAGGGAGCAGTTCTTC. Translation: CASRGAREQFF.

This chain uses TRBV6-2 or TRBV6-3 with TRBJ2-1, with unresolved D. CDR3 length: 14 residues. CDR1 and CDR2 from the germline V gene are MNHEY and SVGEGT. Trimming took off 1 base at V and 0 bases at J, with 4 bases between the two ends. The CDR3 sequence: CASSYLGSYNEQFF. CDR3 nucleotides: TGTGCCAGCAGTTACTTAGGCTCCTACAATGAGCAGTTCTTC.

V and J are TRBV9 and TRBJ1-6, with a possible D match to TRBD1 (6 bases). V was clipped by 7 bases and J by 0 bases, with 14 bases between them. The V gene's germline CDR1 is SGDLS and CDR2 YYNGEE. This CDR3 is built from 16 residues. CDR3 residues: CASPGTYHSYNSPLHF. The DNA of the CDR3 is TGTGCCAGCCCCGGGACATATCACTCCTATAATTCACCCCTCCACTTT.

This sequence joins TRBV4-3 and TRBJ2-2; D call uncertain. Trimming pared 4 bases from V and 6 bases from J, leaving 6 bases between. Germline CDR1 reads LGHNA; CDR2 reads YSLEER. CDR3 length equals 12 residues. The CDR3: CASSPDPGELFF. In DNA, the CDR3 is TGCGCCAGCAGCCCAGACCCCGGGGAGCTGTTTTTT.

V gene TRBV30 combines with J gene TRBJ1-1, with 7 bases lining up with TRBD1. The CDR3 is 13 residues long. The germline gives CDR1 GTSNPN, CDR2 SVGIG (reference sequence). V trimming: 7 bases; J trimming: 1 base; junction bases outside the gene matches: 6. The CDR3 region has the DNA TGTGCCTCACAGACAGGGAGGAACACTGAAGCTTTCTTT. Translating gives CASQTGRNTEAFF.